This is a list of T cell receptor beta chains from one sample in a study of vaccination effects on CD4 cells after COVID-19. The antigens of these receptors remain unknown. Measured with immunoSEQ multiplex PCR; TCRdb has only the in-frame clones, and not every one. The sample carries under 65,000 clones, roughly 76% recorded once. The sample consisted of CD4+ T cells from PBMCs cultured with HCoV-229E spike peptides, taken before COVID-19 vaccination. The receptor set was obtained from a human donor who received a COVID-19 vaccine. CDR3s include the opening cysteine and the closing phenylalanine or tryptophan. Fields, in order: J gene, D gene, clone size, V gene, CDR3 protein, CDR3 DNA. A D gene is named only where the DNA matches it firmly. Rows give clone size only sometimes, using once, few, many, or a class for an expanded clone.

TRBJ2-2,TRBD1,.,TRBV19,CASSIEGGKELFF,TGTGCCAGTAGTATAGAAGGGGGCAAGGAGCTGTTTTTT
TRBJ2-5,TRBD2,.,TRBV5-1,CASSLSGGIRETQYF,TGCGCCAGCAGCTTGTCCGGGGGGATTCGAGAGACCCAGTACTTC
TRBJ1-1,.,.,TRBV5-1,CASSRPGTDTEAFF,TGCGCCAGCAGCCGCCCCGGGACTGACACTGAAGCTTTCTTT
TRBJ2-5,TRBD2,once,TRBV5-4,CASSLVASGQETQYF,TGTGCCAGCAGCTTGGTGGCTAGCGGCCAAGAGACCCAGTACTTC
TRBJ1-2,.,.,TRBV6-1,CASSESLQGGYGYTF,TGTGCCAGCAGTGAAAGTCTTCAGGGTGGGTATGGCTACACCTTC
TRBJ2-1,.,.,TRBV4-1,CASSQIGIEQFF,TGCGCCAGCAGCCAAATAGGTATTGAGCAGTTCTTC
TRBJ1-4,.,.,TRBV15,CATSRDRLTMDEKLFF,TGTGCCACCAGCAGGGACCGACTTACGATGGATGAAAAACTGTTTTTT
TRBJ1-3,.,.,TRBV29-1,CSVEAGAGNTIYF,TGCAGCGTTGAGGCAGGAGCGGGAAACACCATATATTTT
TRBJ1-6,.,.,TRBV2,CASSEQGPSGNSPLHF,TGTGCCAGCAGTGAACAGGGTCCTTCGGGCAATTCACCCCTCCACTTT
TRBJ1-2,.,.,TRBV5-1,CASSYQGRGGDGYTF,TGCGCCAGCAGCTACCAGGGACGGGGGGGCGATGGCTACACCTTC
TRBJ1-2,.,.,TRBV4-1,CASSQGQGVTYGYTF,TGCGCCAGCAGCCAGGGTCAAGGAGTTACCTATGGCTACACCTTC
TRBJ1-5,.,.,TRBV7-2,CASSSISNQPQHF,TGTGCCAGCAGCTCCATATCAAATCAGCCCCAGCATTTT
TRBJ2-3,TRBD2,.,TRBV19,CASSRGLAGSTDTQYF,TGTGCCAGTAGTAGGGGTCTAGCGGGGAGCACAGATACGCAGTATTTT
TRBJ2-1,TRBD1,.,TRBV12-5,CASGKTGWRYNEQFF,TGTGCTAGTGGAAAGACAGGGTGGCGATACAATGAGCAGTTCTTC
TRBJ2-2,TRBD1,.,TRBV19,CASTLMGVGQGRWTGELFF,TGTGCCAGTACCCTCATGGGGGTCGGACAGGGCCGTTGGACCGGGGAGCTGTTTTTT
TRBJ1-4,.,.,TRBV6-5,CASSYHREGEKLFF,TGTGCCAGCAGTTACCACAGGGAGGGTGAAAAACTGTTTTTT
TRBJ2-1,TRBD2,.,TRBV28,CASSFWGGNEQFF,TGTGCCAGCAGTTTTTGGGGGGGGAATGAGCAGTTCTTC
TRBJ1-1,.,.,TRBV7-2,CASSTTVLNTEAFF,TGTGCCAGCAGCACGACAGTTTTGAACACTGAAGCTTTCTTT
TRBJ2-3,.,.,TRBV24-1,CATGDRHSTDTQYF,TGTGCCACGGGGGATAGGCACAGCACAGATACGCAGTATTTT
TRBJ2-5,.,.,TRBV7-9,CASSLRQHQETQYF,TGTGCCAGCAGCTTGCGACAGCACCAAGAGACCCAGTACTTC
TRBJ2-3,.,few,TRBV24-1,CATSGSTRTDTQYF,TGTGCCACCAGTGGTTCCACCCGCACAGATACGCAGTATTTT
TRBJ1-2,.,once,TRBV3-1/TRBV3-2,CASSQPPAEGPGGYTF,TGTGCCAGCAGCCAGCCCCCCGCGGAGGGCCCCGGTGGCTACACCTTC
TRBJ2-2,TRBD1,.,TRBV7-9,CASSSGQGSPGELFF,TGTGCCAGCAGCTCCGGACAGGGATCTCCCGGGGAGCTGTTTTTT
TRBJ1-4,TRBD1,.,TRBV7-2,CASKPDRGSEKLFF,TGTGCCAGCAAACCGGACAGGGGGAGTGAAAAACTGTTTTTT
TRBJ1-6,.,.,TRBV6-6,CASSLTGQSPLHF,TGTGCCAGCAGTTTAACAGGGCAGTCACCCCTCCACTTT
TRBJ1-3,TRBD1,.,TRBV2,CASRHYGTGGAGSSGNTIYF,TGTGCCAGCAGACACTACGGGACAGGGGGCGCGGGGAGCTCTGGAAACACCATATATTTT
TRBJ2-3,.,.,TRBV4-1,CASSRTGGDRVQDTQYF,TGCGCCAGCAGCCGGACGGGGGGGGACAGGGTGCAAGATACGCAGTATTTT
TRBJ1-3,.,once,TRBV5-1,CASSWDPANTIYF,TGCGCCAGCAGCTGGGACCCCGCGAACACCATATATTTT
TRBJ1-5,.,.,TRBV18,CASSPPGPRIQPQHF,TGTGCCAGCTCACCACCGGGCCCTAGGATTCAGCCCCAGCATTTT
TRBJ1-1,.,.,TRBV6-5,CASSRAGLNTEAFF,TGTGCCAGCAGTCGAGCGGGGCTGAACACTGAAGCTTTCTTT
TRBJ1-1,.,.,TRBV9,CASSPQIAGNTEAFF,TGTGCCAGCAGCCCCCAAATTGCGGGGAACACTGAAGCTTTCTTT
TRBJ1-6,TRBD1,.,TRBV23-1,CASSPTGDLTRIGSPLHF,TGCGCCAGCAGTCCAACAGGGGACCTCACCCGTATTGGTTCACCCCTCCACTTT
TRBJ1-1,TRBD1,.,TRBV19,CASSDRENTEAFF,TGTGCCAGTTCGGACAGGGAGAACACTGAAGCTTTCTTT
TRBJ1-5,.,.,TRBV4-1,CASSQGSNQPQHF,TGCGCCAGCAGCCAGGGTAGCAATCAGCCCCAGCATTTT
TRBJ2-1,TRBD1,.,TRBV20-1,CSASTNRGNTYNEQFF,TGCAGTGCTAGTACAAACAGGGGGAATACCTACAATGAGCAGTTCTTC
TRBJ1-5,TRBD1,.,TRBV5-8,CASSLALGSGGDQPQHF,TGTGCCAGCAGCTTGGCCCTCGGGTCAGGGGGGGATCAGCCCCAGCATTTT
TRBJ2-3,.,.,TRBV6-5,CASRRGGLGSDTQYF,TGTGCCAGCAGACGAGGGGGGCTCGGCTCGGATACGCAGTATTTT
TRBJ2-1,.,.,TRBV7-2,CASSLPGSNEQFF,TGTGCCAGCAGCTTACCGGGGAGCAATGAGCAGTTCTTC
TRBJ2-2,.,.,TRBV6-1,CASSLNTGELFF,TGTGCCAGCAGTTTGAACACCGGGGAGCTGTTTTTT
TRBJ2-3,TRBD2,.,TRBV29-1,CSVDFTSAGTDTQYF,TGCAGCGTTGATTTCACTAGCGCAGGCACAGATACGCAGTATTTT
TRBJ1-3,.,.,TRBV5-5,CASSYQTGPGNTIYF,TGTGCCAGCAGCTATCAGACGGGACCTGGAAACACCATATATTTT
TRBJ2-3,TRBD2,.,TRBV7-2,CASSFSGGWTDTQYF,TGTGCCAGCAGCTTCAGCGGGGGTTGGACAGATACGCAGTATTTT
TRBJ1-2,TRBD1,.,TRBV15,CATSREKDRDMYGYTF,TGTGCCACCAGCAGAGAGAAGGACAGGGATATGTATGGCTACACCTTC
TRBJ1-1,.,.,TRBV21-1,CASSKVSYTEAFF,TGTGCCAGCAGCAAAGTATCTTACACTGAAGCTTTCTTT
TRBJ1-5,.,.,TRBV18,CASSTGRNQPQHF,TGTGCCAGCTCAACGGGCCGCAATCAGCCCCAGCATTTT
TRBJ2-5,.,.,TRBV2,CASSAFEETQYF,TGTGCCAGCAGCGCCTTCGAAGAGACCCAGTACTTC
TRBJ1-1,.,once,TRBV12-3/TRBV12-4,CASSRDGNTEAFF,TGTGCCAGCAGTCGTGACGGTAACACTGAAGCTTTCTTT
TRBJ2-3,.,.,TRBV18,CASSPRVAGTDTQYF,TGTGCCAGCTCACCACGGGTTGCGGGCACAGATACGCAGTATTTT
TRBJ1-2,TRBD1,.,TRBV7-9,CASSPTMTGGITAF,TGTGCCAGCAGCCCTACGATGACAGGGGGTATTACGGCCTTC
TRBJ1-5,.,few,TRBV30,CAWSAGPGQPQHF,TGTGCCTGGAGCGCAGGGCCAGGTCAGCCCCAGCATTTT
TRBJ2-3,.,.,TRBV19,CASSIFGEATDTQYF,TGTGCCAGTAGTATTTTCGGGGAAGCCACAGATACGCAGTATTTT
TRBJ1-1,.,few,TRBV2,CASSVGTSLRAFF,TGTGCCAGCAGTGTGGGGACATCCCTTAGAGCTTTCTTT
TRBJ2-1,TRBD2,.,TRBV11-2,CASSPSKGLANNEQFF,TGTGCCAGCAGCCCAAGCAAGGGACTAGCCAACAATGAGCAGTTCTTC
TRBJ1-5,.,few,TRBV2,CASSEITSNQPQHF,TGTGCCAGCAGTGAAATTACTAGCAATCAGCCCCAGCATTTT
TRBJ2-3,.,.,TRBV28,CASSLWGTDTQYF,TGTGCCAGCAGTTTATGGGGGACAGATACGCAGTATTTT